This TCR beta chain was captured by sequencing in a study of blood T cell repertoires in COVID-19. About the research overall: COVID-19 samples from acute and convalescent phases originated in the United States, Italy and Spain. From T cells, B-cell-depleted T cells, or PBMCs came the material, which was cDNA or gDNA.

Living in about two dozen US areas, the participants were between about 18 and 90 years of age. Before being deemed recovered, Cohort 3 donors had two negative PCRs, clearance, or symptom resolution. The CDR3 spans 12 residues. Trimming took 8 bases from V and 8 from J; bases not matched to a gene: 5. Germline values: CDR1 SNHLY, CDR2 FYNNEI. Here immunoSEQ multiplex PCR was the method, and the copy in TCRdb shows in-frame clones only, minus some. The profile shows fewer than 350,000 clones, around 86% of them singletons. This receptor was obtained from a man between 60 and 70 years old who had recovered from COVID-19. The chain couples TRBV2 to TRBJ2-1, with 8 bases aligning to TRBD1. Sequencing was done on a sample of PBMCs or T cells enriched from blood (not recorded which). The CDR3 spells CASGTGWDEQFF. The CDR3 DNA reads TGTGCCAGCGGGACAGGCTGGGATGAGCAGTTCTTC.